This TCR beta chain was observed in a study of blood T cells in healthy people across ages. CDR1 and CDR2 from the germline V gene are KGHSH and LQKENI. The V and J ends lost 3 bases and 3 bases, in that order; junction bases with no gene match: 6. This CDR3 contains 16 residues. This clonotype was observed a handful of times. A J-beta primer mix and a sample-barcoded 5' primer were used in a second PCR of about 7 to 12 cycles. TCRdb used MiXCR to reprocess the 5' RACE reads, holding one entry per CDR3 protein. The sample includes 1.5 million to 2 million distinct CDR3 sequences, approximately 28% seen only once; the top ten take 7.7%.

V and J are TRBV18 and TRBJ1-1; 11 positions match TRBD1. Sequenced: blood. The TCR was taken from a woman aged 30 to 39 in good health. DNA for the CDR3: TGTGCCAGCTCACCTTGGGACAGGGGGAGGTACACTGAAGCTTTCTTT. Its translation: CASSPWDRGRYTEAFF.